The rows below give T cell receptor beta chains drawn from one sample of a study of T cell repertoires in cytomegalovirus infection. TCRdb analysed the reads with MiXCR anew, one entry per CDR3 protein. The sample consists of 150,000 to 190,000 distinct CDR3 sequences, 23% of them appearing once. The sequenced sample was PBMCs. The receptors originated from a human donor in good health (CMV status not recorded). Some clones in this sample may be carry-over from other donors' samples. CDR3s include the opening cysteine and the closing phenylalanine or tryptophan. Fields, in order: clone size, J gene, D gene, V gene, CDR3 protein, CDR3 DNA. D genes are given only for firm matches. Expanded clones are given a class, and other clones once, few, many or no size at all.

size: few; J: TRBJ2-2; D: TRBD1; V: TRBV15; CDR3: CAIAGTGNTGELFF; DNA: TGTGCCATAGCCGGGACAGGGAACACCGGGGAGCTGTTTTTT
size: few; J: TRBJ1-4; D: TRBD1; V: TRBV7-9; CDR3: CASSLAGTGATNEKLFF; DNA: TGTGCCAGCAGCTTAGCCGGGACAGGGGCTACTAATGAAAAACTGTTTTTT
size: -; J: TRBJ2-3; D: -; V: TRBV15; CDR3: CATSRDGLGTVTQYF; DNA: TGTGCCACCAGCAGAGATGGCCTAGGCACAGTTACGCAGTATTTT
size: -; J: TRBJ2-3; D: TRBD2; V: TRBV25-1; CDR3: CASSARMGGTSGGTITDTDTQYF; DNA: TGTGCCAGCAGCGCCAGGATGGGGGGAACTAGCGGGGGGACGATAACAGACACAGATACGCAGTATTTT
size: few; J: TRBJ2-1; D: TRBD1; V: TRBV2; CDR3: CASSDGTGRIEQFF; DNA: TGTGCCAGCAGTGACGGGACAGGGCGAATTGAGCAGTTCTTC
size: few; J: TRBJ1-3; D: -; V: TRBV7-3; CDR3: CASSPFPGNTIYF; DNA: TGTGCCAGCAGCCCTTTCCCTGGAAACACCATATATTTT
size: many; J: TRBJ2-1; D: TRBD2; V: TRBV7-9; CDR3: CASSFASGRNAQFF; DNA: TGTGCCAGCAGCTTCGCTAGCGGGAGGAATGCGCAGTTCTTC
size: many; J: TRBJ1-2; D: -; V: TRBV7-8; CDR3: CASSLNRADGYTF; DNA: TGTGCCAGCAGCTTAAACAGGGCGGATGGCTACACCTTC
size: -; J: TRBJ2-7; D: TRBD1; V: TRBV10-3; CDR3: CAISVGTGFYEQYF; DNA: TGTGCCATCAGTGTTGGGACAGGATTCTACGAGCAGTACTTC
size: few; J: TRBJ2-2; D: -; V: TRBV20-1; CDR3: CSARAVRGTGELFF; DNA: TGCAGTGCTAGGGCAGTTAGAGGCACCGGGGAGCTGTTTTTT
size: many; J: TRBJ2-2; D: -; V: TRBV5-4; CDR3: CASSLRANTGELFF; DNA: TGTGCCAGCAGCTTGCGCGCTAACACCGGGGAGCTGTTTTTT
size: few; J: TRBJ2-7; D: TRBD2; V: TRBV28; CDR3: CASTPWGLGDGYSYEQYF; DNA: TGTGCCAGCACTCCTTGGGGACTAGGGGACGGGTACTCCTACGAGCAGTACTTC
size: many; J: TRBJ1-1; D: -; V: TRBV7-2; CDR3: CASSLDLGSTEAFF; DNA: TGTGCCAGCAGCTTAGATTTGGGCAGCACTGAAGCTTTCTTT
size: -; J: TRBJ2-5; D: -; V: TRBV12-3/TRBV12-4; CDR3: CASSPFVQETQYF; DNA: TGTGCCAGCAGTCCTTTCGTGCAAGAGACCCAGTACTTC
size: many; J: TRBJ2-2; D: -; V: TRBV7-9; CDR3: CASSYPTGELFF; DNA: TGTGCCAGCAGCTATCCCACCGGGGAGCTGTTTTTT
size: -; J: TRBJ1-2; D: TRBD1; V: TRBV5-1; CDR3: CASSSTGVPNYGYTF; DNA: TGCGCCAGCAGCTCGACAGGGGTGCCTAACTATGGCTACACCTTC
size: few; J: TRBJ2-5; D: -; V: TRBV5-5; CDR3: CASSYVGETQYF; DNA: TGTGCCAGCAGTTATGTCGGAGAGACCCAGTACTTC
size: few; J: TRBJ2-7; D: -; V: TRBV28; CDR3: CASSLAGHYEQYF; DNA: TGTGCCAGCAGTTTGGCAGGACACTACGAGCAGTACTTC
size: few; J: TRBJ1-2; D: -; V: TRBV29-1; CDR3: CSVEDVGAYGYTF; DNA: TGCAGCGTTGAAGATGTAGGGGCGTATGGCTACACCTTC
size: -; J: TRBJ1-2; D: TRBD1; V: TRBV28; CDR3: CASTKDWHAGGEGYTF; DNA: TGTGCCAGCACTAAAGACTGGCACGCAGGGGGCGAAGGCTACACCTTC
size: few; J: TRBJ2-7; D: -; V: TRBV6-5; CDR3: CASSPRDGYYEQYF; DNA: TGTGCCAGCAGTCCTAGGGACGGCTACTACGAGCAGTACTTC
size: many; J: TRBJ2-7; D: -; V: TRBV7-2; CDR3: CASSLVMVGIEQYF; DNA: TGTGCCAGCAGCTTAGTCATGGTGGGGATCGAGCAGTACTTC
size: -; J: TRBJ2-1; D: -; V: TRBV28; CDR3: CASSKPGPYNEQFF; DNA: TGTGCCAGCAGTAAACCCGGGCCATACAATGAGCAGTTCTTC
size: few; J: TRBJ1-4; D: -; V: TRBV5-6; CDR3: CASSLGDREKLFF; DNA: TGTGCCAGCAGCTTGGGAGACAGGGAAAAACTGTTTTTT
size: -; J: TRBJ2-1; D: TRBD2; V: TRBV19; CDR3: CASSIGTSGASGTNNEQFF; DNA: TGTGCCAGTAGTATTGGGACCTCCGGAGCTAGCGGGACAAACAATGAGCAGTTCTTC
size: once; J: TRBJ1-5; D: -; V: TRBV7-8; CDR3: CASSRGSNQRQHF; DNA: TGTGCCAGCAGCAGGGGAAGCAATCAGCGCCAGCATTTT
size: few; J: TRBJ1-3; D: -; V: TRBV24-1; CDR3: CATSAPGGAGNTIYF; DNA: TGTGCCACCAGTGCCCCCGGGGGGGCAGGAAACACCATATATTTT
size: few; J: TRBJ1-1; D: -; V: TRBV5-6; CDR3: CASSFRGQNTEAFF; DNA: TGTGCCAGCAGCTTCCGGGGGCAGAACACTGAAGCTTTCTTT
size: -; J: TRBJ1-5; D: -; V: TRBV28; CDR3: CASTYGRIRNQPQHF; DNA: TGTGCCAGCACCTATGGCAGGATCCGCAATCAGCCCCAGCATTTT
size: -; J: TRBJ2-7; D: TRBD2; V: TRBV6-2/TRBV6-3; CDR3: CASSLSTSGTRAYEQYF; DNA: TGTGCCAGCAGTCTGTCGACTAGCGGGACGCGCGCCTACGAGCAGTACTTC
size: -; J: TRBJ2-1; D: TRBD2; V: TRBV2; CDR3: CASSGNSGNDQHPYNEQFF; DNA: TGTGCCAGCAGTGGCAATAGCGGGAACGACCAGCACCCTTACAATGAGCAGTTCTTC
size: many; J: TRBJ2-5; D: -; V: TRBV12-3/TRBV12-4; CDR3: CASTFGTKGETQYF; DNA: TGTGCCAGCACCTTTGGGACAAAAGGGGAGACCCAGTACTTC
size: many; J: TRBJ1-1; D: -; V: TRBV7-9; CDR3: CASSLPTAGDTEAFF; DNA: TGTGCCAGCAGCCTCCCGACAGCGGGGGACACTGAAGCTTTCTTT
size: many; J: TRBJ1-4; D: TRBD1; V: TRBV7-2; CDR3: CASSLIPLRQGVNEKLFF; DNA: TGTGCCAGCAGCTTAATCCCGCTACGACAGGGGGTTAATGAAAAACTGTTTTTT
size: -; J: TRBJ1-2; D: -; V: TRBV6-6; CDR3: CASSLTGQSGGYTF; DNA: TGTGCCAGCAGCCTAACGGGCCAGTCCGGTGGCTACACCTTC
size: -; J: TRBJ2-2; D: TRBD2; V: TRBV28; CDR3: CASSPSTSGTGELFF; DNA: TGTGCCAGCAGCCCCTCCACTAGCGGCACCGGGGAGCTGTTTTTT
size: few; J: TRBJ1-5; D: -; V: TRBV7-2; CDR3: CASSLGSLNQPQHF; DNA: TGTGCCAGCAGCTTGGGGTCCCTCAATCAGCCCCAGCATTTT
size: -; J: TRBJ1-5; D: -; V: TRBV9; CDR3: CASSEQGGMDQPQHF; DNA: TGTGCCAGCAGCGAACAGGGAGGGATGGATCAGCCCCAGCATTTT
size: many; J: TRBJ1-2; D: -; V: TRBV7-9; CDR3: CASNLAGNTNYGYTF; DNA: TGTGCCAGCAACTTAGCTGGGAATACTAACTATGGCTACACCTTC
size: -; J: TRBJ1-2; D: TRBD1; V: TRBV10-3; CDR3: CAISLQGAEGYTF; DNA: TGTGCCATCAGCCTACAGGGGGCAGAGGGCTACACCTTC
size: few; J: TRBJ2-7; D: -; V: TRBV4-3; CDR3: CASSQDGRSSYEQYF; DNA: TGCGCCAGCAGCCAAGATGGCAGAAGCTCCTACGAGCAGTACTTC
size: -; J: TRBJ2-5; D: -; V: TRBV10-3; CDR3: CAISEPGPGETQYF; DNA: TGTGCCATCAGTGAGCCGGGGCCAGGAGAGACCCAGTACTTC
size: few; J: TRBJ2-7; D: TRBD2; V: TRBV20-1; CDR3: CSARDRLAGVSSYEQYF; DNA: TGCAGTGCTAGAGATCGGCTAGCGGGCGTATCCTCCTACGAGCAGTACTTC
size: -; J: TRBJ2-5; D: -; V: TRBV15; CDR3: CATSRDTKETQYF; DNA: TGTGCCACCAGCAGAGACACGAAAGAGACCCAGTACTTC
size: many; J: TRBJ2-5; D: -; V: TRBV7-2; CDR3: CASSLAQGTQETQYF; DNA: TGTGCCAGCAGCTTAGCGCAGGGAACTCAAGAGACCCAGTACTTC
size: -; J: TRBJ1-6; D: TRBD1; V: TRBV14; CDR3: CASSQDNGQGASYNSPLHF; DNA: TGTGCCAGCAGCCAAGACAACGGGCAGGGGGCTTCCTATAATTCACCCCTCCACTTT
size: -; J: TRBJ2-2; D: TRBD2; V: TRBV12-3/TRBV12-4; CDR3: CASSLRTSGRTGELFF; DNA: TGTGCCAGCAGTTTGCGGACTAGCGGGAGGACCGGAGAGCTGTTTTTT
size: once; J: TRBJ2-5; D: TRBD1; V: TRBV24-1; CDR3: CATSDWTGGRETQYF; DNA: TGTGCCACTAGTGATTGGACAGGGGGTCGGGAGACCCAGTACTTC
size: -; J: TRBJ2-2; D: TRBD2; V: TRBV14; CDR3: CASSQGKLAANTGELFF; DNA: TGTGCCAGCAGCCAAGGAAAACTAGCGGCGAACACCGGGGAGCTGTTTTTT
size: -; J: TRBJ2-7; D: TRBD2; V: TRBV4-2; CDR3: CASSQDSGPTVEQYF; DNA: TGTGCCAGCAGCCAAGATAGCGGGCCGACCGTAGAGCAGTACTTC
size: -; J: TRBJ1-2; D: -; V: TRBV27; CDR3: CASSLSGAGTRYGYTF; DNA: TGTGCCAGCAGTTTATCGGGGGCAGGGACGCGCTATGGCTACACCTTC
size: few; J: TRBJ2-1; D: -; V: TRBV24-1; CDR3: CATSSHEQFF; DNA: TGTGCCACCAGTTCCCATGAGCAGTTCTTC
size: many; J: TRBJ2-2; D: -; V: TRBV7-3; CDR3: CASSLFRALPGELFF; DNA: TGTGCCAGCAGCTTATTCAGGGCCCTCCCCGGGGAGCTGTTTTTT
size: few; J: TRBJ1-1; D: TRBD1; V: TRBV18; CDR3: CASSGDRGNTEAFF; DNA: TGTGCCAGCTCGGGGGACAGGGGGAACACTGAAGCTTTCTTT